The rows below give T cell receptor beta chains drawn from one sample of a study of monozygotic twins with inflammatory bowel disease. TCRdb reanalyzed the 5' RACE reads and collapses them to one entry per CDR3 protein, without DNA. The sample holds 150,000 to 200,000 distinct CDR3 sequences. The specimen sequenced was blood. The receptors originated from a human donor with ulcerative colitis or Crohn's disease, or a healthy co-twin of an affected twin (not recorded which). Both conserved end residues are part of each CDR3.

TRBV3-1	TRBJ1-2	CASSLGQGGYYGYTF
TRBV24-1	TRBJ2-7	CATSEHRDGAYEQYF
TRBV5-1	TRBJ1-1	CASREQVRGTSNTEAFF
TRBV20-1	TRBJ2-4	CSASTGAAKNIQYF
TRBV7-9	TRBJ1-2	CASSLGADRKGQLNYGYTF
TRBV19	TRBJ2-7	CASSIEPGESYEQYF
TRBV11-2	TRBJ2-2	CASSLGTGTGELFF
TRBV15	TRBJ2-5	CATSPGGTAYQGTQYF
TRBV12-3/TRBV12-4	TRBJ2-2	CASSLLNGELFF
TRBV7-3	TRBJ2-2	CASRRDRATGELFF
TRBV7-9	TRBJ2-7	CASNSSGSYEQYF
TRBV28	TRBJ1-5	CASSGVQPQHF
TRBV9	TRBJ2-3	CASSVRGDTQYF
TRBV5-1	TRBJ1-5	CASSFGTGAGQPQHF
TRBV6-2/TRBV6-3	TRBJ2-2	CASSYSETGELFF
TRBV25-1	TRBJ2-7	CASSVTSGSDEQYF
TRBV5-5	TRBJ2-2	CASSFNRDTGELFF
TRBV18	TRBJ1-1	CASSPGPSYTEAFF
TRBV7-9	TRBJ2-7	CASSLIPYEQYF
TRBV5-1	TRBJ2-1	CASSLRRGSGDEQFF
TRBV6-1	TRBJ2-7	CASSEEEDWDEQYF
TRBV12-3/TRBV12-4	TRBJ2-2	CASSLGQTNTGELFF
TRBV7-9	TRBJ1-5	CASSLAGSSNQPQHF
TRBV5-4	TRBJ2-1	CASSYRHNEQFF
TRBV19	TRBJ2-1	CASRGGRIYNEQFF
TRBV7-2	TRBJ1-1	CASSLAGPFANEAFF
TRBV27	TRBJ2-5	CASSGTSVLQETQYF
TRBV5-1	TRBJ2-7	CASSLALGVNEQYF
TRBV5-8	TRBJ2-1	CASSSRLAGRGDEQFF
TRBV4-2	TRBJ2-7	CASSQVGYLGEQYF
TRBV11-2	TRBJ2-2	CASSLGSAGVTGELFF